The 29 T cell receptor beta chains listed next were all sequenced from one sample in a study of regulatory T cells in long-lasting Graves disease (dated by TCRdb to the early 2020s). In the paper's terms, the time point label means: newly diagnosed GD, antithyroid drugs for less than 3 months. RNA was extracted from PBMCs in TRIzol for both TCR sequencing and RNA sequencing. The library was obtained by multiplex PCR. The sequencer listed for this sample is Illumina HiSeq 4000. TCR beta libraries were built with iRepertoire HTBI primers and Arm-PCR amplification of CDR3 regions. The raw public reads went through TCRdb reprocessing: fastp at Q25, MiXCR clone calling, in-frame beta chains kept. Each CDR3 protein appears once, grouped with its most common genes and DNA. This sample is represented by approximately 460,000 distinct CDR3 sequences; roughly 15% of them were singletons. 9.5% to 12% of the sample rests with the top ten.

The same sample was also studied in work on T cells in Graves' hyperthyroidism and ophthalmopathy.

Sequenced material: peripheral blood mononuclear cells (PBMCs), taken at new diagnosis, from a patient treated with antithyroid drugs. The receptors come from a woman in her twenties or thirties with Graves disease. Donor details come from another sample of the same person, matched by shared clones.

This clonotype was counted many times. The chain has TRBV28 and TRBJ2-3; 7 positions match TRBD1. The ends lost 1 base at V and 0 bases at J; junction bases unmatched: 13. The CDR3 is 19 residues long. CDR1 is MDHEN and CDR2 is SYDVKM in the germline V gene. The CDR3 coding sequence is TGTGCCAGCAGTTTATTTACCGGGACAGCTTACTCTAGCACAGATACGCAGTATTTT. Its translation: CASSLFTGTAYSSTDTQYF.

V usage is TRBV11-3 and J usage is TRBJ2-1, with 7 nucleotides matching TRBD1. V trimming: 2 bases; J trimming: 7 bases; junction bases outside the gene matches: 8. The CDR3 runs to 15 residues. CDR1 is SGHNT and CDR2 is YENEEA in the germline V gene. The CDR3 reads CASSLTGRDSNEQFF. Written as DNA, the CDR3 is TGTGCCAGCAGCTTAACCGGCCGGGACAGTAATGAGCAGTTCTTC.

This clonotype was seen only a few times. The gene calls are TRBV12-3 or TRBV12-4 and TRBJ1-2, with D possibly matching TRBD1 (5 bases). The CDR3 runs to 15 residues. Trimming took 6 bases from V and 5 from J, leaving 19 bases between them. The CDR3 bases are TGTGCCAGCAGACCCGCGGGGCGGGGAGAATATGGCTACACCTTC. This gives the protein CASRPAGRGEYGYTF.

This clonotype has more than one count but fewer than ten. This chain uses TRBV27 with TRBJ2-4; TRBD1 might be the D (5 bases). Germline values: CDR1 MNHEY, CDR2 SMNVEV (reference sequence). V lost 6 bases to trimming and J lost 5 bases, with 14 bases between them. This CDR3 spans 14 amino acids. CDR3 sequence: CASRDKTVQNIQYF. The CDR3 DNA reads TGTGCCAGCAGGGACAAGACAGTACAAAACATTCAGTACTTC.

The CDR3 coding sequence is TGCAGTGCCGACCAGGGGTATGAAAAACTGTTTTTT. It translates to CSADQGYEKLFF. The chain joins TRBV20-1 to TRBJ1-4; D perhaps matches TRBD1 (6 bases). The CDR3 is 12 amino acids. Trimming removed 6 bases from V and 6 bases from J, with 11 bases in between. CDR1 and CDR2 from the germline V gene are DFQATT and SNEGSKA (reference sequence).

This clonotype was recorded only once. The rearrangement uses TRBV24-1 and TRBJ2-3, with 9 positions matching TRBD2. Trimming removed 2 bases from V and 0 bases from J; junction bases left unmatched: 11. CDR1 KGHDR and CDR2 SFDVKD come from the germline V gene. The CDR3 runs to 19 residues. In DNA, the CDR3 is TGTGCCACCAGTGATTCCTCCTGGACTAGCGAAACTAGCACAGATACGCAGTATTTT. Translation gives CATSDSSWTSETSTDTQYF.

This clonotype has more than one count but fewer than ten. The chain uses TRBV27 and TRBJ2-7, with TRBD2 as a possible D gene (5 bases). This CDR3 has 14 residues. The V end lost 6 bases, the J end lost 0 bases, and 12 bases lay between the germline ends. The V gene's germline CDR1 is MNHEY and CDR2 SMNVEV (reference sequence). CDR3 protein: CASRLGSSSYEQYF. In nucleotides, the CDR3 is TGTGCCAGCAGGCTGGGGAGTAGCTCCTACGAGCAGTACTTC.

The sample holds many counts of this clonotype. V gene TRBV12-3 or TRBV12-4 combines with J gene TRBJ2-1; TRBD1 might be the D (6 bases). Trimming removed 7 bases at V and 9 bases at J, with 25 bases between. CDR3 length equals 16 residues. The CDR3 nucleotides are TGTGCCAGCAATTTGAGACGACAGGACTCAGCCGGTGAGCAGTTCTTC. Translation gives CASNLRRQDSAGEQFF.

This chain uses TRBV12-3 or TRBV12-4 with TRBJ2-7, with 11 bases lining up with TRBD2. CDR3 size: 16 residues. V shed 4 bases and J 5 bases; nucleotides not matched to a gene: 10. CDR3 region: CASSSKNSGRAHEQYF. The CDR3 DNA sequence: TGTGCCAGCAGTTCTAAAAATAGCGGGAGGGCCCACGAGCAGTACTTC.

This clonotype was detected ten times or more. The V gene is TRBV7-8, the J gene TRBJ2-1; D unclear. The V end lost 4 bases, the J end lost 6 bases, and 10 bases lay between the germline ends. The CDR3 loop spans 13 amino acids. Germline V CDR1 and CDR2: SGHVS, FQNEAQ. CDR3 loop: CASSSNLFNEQFF. The DNA for the CDR3 is TGTGCCAGCAGCTCCAACCTCTTCAATGAGCAGTTCTTC.

There are many counts of this clonotype. The chain employs TRBV9 and TRBJ2-1; possible D gene TRBD2, 6 bases. Germline V gives CDR1 SGDLS, CDR2 YYNGEE. Trimming cost V 7 bases and J 5 bases, with 19 bases left between them. CDR3 length: 15 amino acids. CDR3 loop: CASGGSTSYNNEQFF. CDR3 sequence (DNA): TGTGCCAGCGGAGGTAGTACTAGCTATAACAATGAGCAGTTCTTC.

This sequence joins TRBV20-1 and TRBJ2-1, with TRBD2 as a possible D gene (6 bases). Germline assignment: CDR1 DFQATT and CDR2 SNEGSKA (reference sequence). V lost 2 bases and J 9 bases, leaving 11 bases between the germline ends. CDR3 length: 12 residues. The CDR3 spells CSARPDYFEQFF. CDR3 coding DNA: TGCAGTGCTAGACCGGACTATTTTGAGCAGTTCTTC.

This clonotype was seen ten or more times. The chain has TRBV6-1 and TRBJ2-1; 11 bases match TRBD2. CDR1 and CDR2 (germline): MNHNS, SASEGT. This CDR3 region has 16 residues. The V and J ends lost 5 bases and 6 bases, in that order; junction bases with no gene match: 9. The CDR3 bases are TGTGCCAGCAGTAGCCCTCGACTAGCGGGGCGCAATGAGCAGTTCTTC. Its protein product is CASSSPRLAGRNEQFF.

This clonotype was counted ten times or more. This chain uses TRBV30 with TRBJ1-2, with D possibly matching TRBD1 (5 bases). Germline V gives CDR1 GTSNPN, CDR2 SVGIG (reference sequence). This CDR3 has 13 amino acids. Trimming cost V 3 bases and J 1 base, with 9 bases left between them. CDR3 nucleotide sequence: TGTGCCTGGAGCTCGAGGGGTAACTATGGCTACACCTTC. Residues: CAWSSRGNYGYTF.

This chain uses TRBV24-1 with TRBJ2-3, with D possibly matching TRBD2 (6 bases). Germline assignment: CDR1 KGHDR and CDR2 SFDVKD. The length of the CDR3 is 15 residues. Trimming left V 4 bases short and J 1 base short, with 11 bases between. CDR3: CATSDPASGTDTQYF. The CDR3 coding sequence is TGTGCCACCAGTGACCCCGCTAGCGGCACAGATACGCAGTATTTT.

This clonotype was counted many times. V usage is TRBV20-1 and J usage is TRBJ2-1, with 9 bases identical to TRBD2. The CDR3 consists of 16 residues. Trimming cost V 3 bases and J 7 bases; bases outside gene matches: 13. Germline V lookup: CDR1 DFQATT, CDR2 SNEGSKA (reference sequence). This CDR3 reads CSASDFAGGPGNEQFF. CDR3 bases: TGCAGTGCTAGTGATTTTGCGGGAGGGCCGGGGAATGAGCAGTTCTTC.

At least ten counts were recorded for this clonotype. The junction shows a germline mismatch at one end, possibly a read error. J is TRBJ2-1 and V is TRBV28, with a weak D call TRBD1 (6 bases). In germline, CDR1 is MDHEN, CDR2 SYDVKM. CDR3 length: 12 residues. CDR3 residues: CASSSQGNGQFF. CDR3 in DNA: TGTGCCAGCAGTTCGCAGGGGAATGGGCAGTTCTTC.

This clonotype was detected many times. The chain combines TRBV6-5 with TRBJ2-7; no clear D gene. The CDR3 has 15 residues. Trimming took 0 bases from V and 0 from J, leaving 9 bases between them. Germline CDR1 MNHEY, CDR2 SVGAGI. The CDR3 DNA reads TGTGCCAGCAGTTACTCGAATAGCTTCTCCTACGAGCAGTACTTC. Protein sequence: CASSYSNSFSYEQYF.

Only a few counts were recorded for this clonotype. V and J are TRBV27 and TRBJ2-6, with 7 bases aligning to TRBD1. With 5 bases clipped from V and 6 bases from J, the junction kept 10 bases outside the gene matches. CDR1 is MNHEY and CDR2 is SMNVEV in the germline V gene (reference sequence). This CDR3 is 16 amino acids long. The CDR3 loop reads CASSLTGQRLANVLTF. In nucleotides, the CDR3 is TGTGCCAGCAGTCTGACGGGACAGCGTTTGGCCAACGTCCTGACTTTC.

The genes are TRBV27 and TRBJ2-1; TRBD2 might be the D (6 bases). In germline, CDR1 is MNHEY, CDR2 SMNVEV (reference sequence). Trimming pared 3 bases from V and 10 bases from J, leaving 25 bases between. CDR3 size: 17 residues. CDR3 residues: CASSFWGRTKGTIEQFF. The CDR3 nucleotides read TGTGCCAGCAGTTTTTGGGGTAGGACTAAGGGCACAATCGAGCAGTTCTTC.

This clonotype has a count of ten or more. Here the CDR3 DNA reads TGTGCCAGCTTCACGCGGGAAGGGGGTGAAGCTTTCTTT. Translation gives CASFTREGGEAFF. This chain links TRBV6-2 or TRBV6-3 with TRBJ1-1, with D perhaps TRBD1 (6 bases). V shed 8 bases and J shed 7 bases, with 17 bases lying between them. This CDR3 is 13 amino acids long. Germline V lookup: CDR1 MNHEY, CDR2 SVGEGT.

This clonotype was counted a few times. This sequence joins TRBV29-1 and TRBJ2-1; TRBD2 matches at 9 bases. This CDR3 region has 14 residues. CDR1 is SQVTM, CDR2 ANQGSEA, per germline. Trimming removed 4 bases from V and 4 bases from J; junction bases left unmatched: 5. CDR3 bases: TGCAGCGTTGCGGGGCGGGAGGGATACAATGAGCAGTTCTTC. It codes for CSVAGREGYNEQFF.

A single count supports this clonotype. The chain joins TRBV3-1 to TRBJ1-2, with 10 bases lining up with TRBD1. V shed 1 base and J 8 bases; nucleotides not matched to a gene: 4. CDR1 and CDR2 from the germline V gene are LGHDT and YNNKEL (reference sequence). CDR3 length: 14 residues. CDR3 DNA sequence: TGTGCCAGCAGCCAAGGGACAGGGGGAGGAGGCTACACCTTC. As protein: CASSQGTGGGGYTF.

The chain joins TRBV5-1 to TRBJ2-7; 7 positions match TRBD1. V shed 4 bases and J 5 bases; nucleotides not matched to a gene: 15. This CDR3 is built from 16 residues. Germline V lookup: CDR1 SGHRS, CDR2 YFSETQ. DNA for the CDR3: TGCGCCAGCAGCAGAGGGGGCTCACCCAAGTGGGACGAGCAGTACTTC. Amino acids: CASSRGGSPKWDEQYF.

The chain recombines TRBV11-2 with TRBJ2-1, with TRBD1 identical over 9 bases. The length of the CDR3 is 13 residues. After removal of 4 bases from V and 8 bases from J, the junction contained 3 bases not matched to a gene. Germline V gives CDR1 SGHAT, CDR2 FQNNGV. CDR3 DNA sequence: TGTGCCAGCAGCTCGGGACAGGGCTATGAGCAGTTCTTC. It encodes CASSSGQGYEQFF.

This clonotype came up a few times. The V call is TRBV4-1, the J call TRBJ2-4; 7 nucleotides line up with TRBD2. The CDR3 sequence is 16 residues long. Looked up from germline, CDR1 is MGHRA and CDR2 is YSYEKL. V shed 0 bases and J 1 base; nucleotides not matched to a gene: 3. CDR3 DNA sequence: TGCGCCAGCAGCCAAGATGGGGGGGGGGCCAAAAACATTCAGTACTTC. Translation gives CASSQDGGGAKNIQYF.

V usage is TRBV7-8 and J usage is TRBJ2-6, with a tentative D call TRBD2 (5 bases). This CDR3 contains 15 residues. The germline gives CDR1 SGHVS, CDR2 FQNEAQ. Trimming shortened V by 5 bases and J by 2 bases, and 10 bases separated the two germline ends. The CDR3 DNA reads as TGTGCCAGCAGCCCCGGAGGCACTGGGGCCAACGTCCTGACTTTC. Residues: CASSPGGTGANVLTF.

There are a few counts of this clonotype. The rearrangement joins TRBV20-1 to TRBJ1-5; D gene ambiguous. Trimming removed 6 bases at V and 2 bases at J, with 11 bases between. From germline, CDR1 is DFQATT and CDR2 SNEGSKA (reference sequence). The CDR3 sequence is 13 residues long. In DNA, the CDR3 is TGCAGTGCGTCGGGTGGAGGCAATCAGCCCCAGCATTTT. This gives the protein CSASGGGNQPQHF.

This clonotype appeared a few times. The V call is TRBV12-3 or TRBV12-4, the J call TRBJ1-4; TRBD1 agrees at 9 bases. V shed 6 bases, J shed 8 bases, and the junction held 7 bases outside the gene matches. The CDR3 covers 14 residues. As DNA, the CDR3 is TGTGCCAGCAGCCTGACAGGGGGGGGAGAAAAACTGTTTTTT. This sequence encodes CASSLTGGGEKLFF.